A selection of T cell receptor beta chains follows, all from one sample in a study of tumor-infiltrating lymphocytes in primary liver carcinoma. Via MiXCR, TCRdb re-called the multiplex PCR reads, giving one row per CDR3 protein. The table includes about 320,000 distinct CDR3 sequences, 65% detected once. The material sequenced was peripheral blood. The receptors come from a man between 40 and 49 years old with primary liver carcinoma and hepatitis B virus infection. The CDR3 runs from the conserved cysteine through the conserved F or W. The order of the fields is D gene, V gene, clone size, J gene, CDR3 DNA, CDR3 protein. The D gene is left open where the match is weak. Clone size is shown for a subset of rows, as once, few, many or a class of expanded clone.

D gene: TRBD2
V gene: TRBV11-2
clone size: .
J gene: TRBJ2-7
CDR3 DNA: TGTGTCAGCAGCGGGGCTGAACGCTACGAGCAGTACTTC
CDR3 protein: CVSSGAERYEQYF

D gene: TRBD2
V gene: TRBV11-1
clone size: .
J gene: TRBJ2-1
CDR3 DNA: TGTACCAGCAGCTCTATCGGACTAGCGGGAGAGGAGCAGTTCTTC
CDR3 protein: CTSSSIGLAGEEQFF

D gene: .
V gene: TRBV4-2
clone size: .
J gene: TRBJ2-3
CDR3 DNA: TGTGCCAGCAGCCAGGGGGGGGGGCAGGGAGGCAATCAGTCCCAGTATTTT
CDR3 protein: CASSQGGGQGGNQSQYF

D gene: TRBD2
V gene: TRBV6-1
clone size: many
J gene: TRBJ2-5
CDR3 DNA: TGTGCCAGTGGGCGGGAGTGGGAGACCCAGTACTTC
CDR3 protein: CASGREWETQYF

D gene: .
V gene: TRBV12-3/TRBV12-4
clone size: many
J gene: TRBJ2-6
CDR3 DNA: TGTGCCAGCAGCCCAACCCGATCCACAGTTAGCTCTGGGGCCAACGTCCTGACTTTC
CDR3 protein: CASSPTRSTVSSGANVLTF

D gene: TRBD1
V gene: TRBV5-4
clone size: .
J gene: TRBJ2-7
CDR3 DNA: TGTGCCAGCAGCTTGATGGGACAGGCCAGGTGGGGGCAGTACTTC
CDR3 protein: CASSLMGQARWGQYF

D gene: .
V gene: TRBV12-3/TRBV12-4
clone size: many
J gene: TRBJ2-5
CDR3 DNA: TGTGCCAGCAGTTTCCGGGGGCCAACAACGACCCAGTACTTC
CDR3 protein: CASSFRGPTTTQYF

D gene: .
V gene: TRBV4-3
clone size: .
J gene: TRBJ1-5
CDR3 DNA: TGCGCCAGCAACCAAGATATGGGGAACAATCATCCCCAGCATTTT
CDR3 protein: CASNQDMGNNHPQHF

D gene: .
V gene: TRBV29-1
clone size: .
J gene: TRBJ1-6
CDR3 DNA: TGCAGCGCAAAACTAGGGTACAGGGATTCACCCCTCAACTTT
CDR3 protein: CSAKLGYRDSPLNF

D gene: TRBD2
V gene: TRBV6-6
clone size: many
J gene: TRBJ2-5
CDR3 DNA: TGTGCCAGCGGGACTAGCGGGAAAGAGACCCAGTACTTC
CDR3 protein: CASGTSGKETQYF

D gene: .
V gene: TRBV6-6
clone size: .
J gene: TRBJ2-7
CDR3 DNA: TGTGCCAGCAGTTTACCACAGGTCCCTAGCTACGAGCAGTACTTC
CDR3 protein: CASSLPQVPSYEQYF

D gene: .
V gene: TRBV5-6
clone size: .
J gene: TRBJ2-1
CDR3 DNA: TGTGCCAGCAGCTTACCCGCTGGTGGTGAGCAGTTCTTC
CDR3 protein: CASSLPAGGEQFF

D gene: .
V gene: TRBV7-9
clone size: .
J gene: TRBJ2-4
CDR3 DNA: TGTGCCAGCAGCCGTGGAGCGGGACATGGAAACATTCAGTACTTC
CDR3 protein: CASSRGAGHGNIQYF

D gene: .
V gene: TRBV11-2
clone size: .
J gene: TRBJ1-1
CDR3 DNA: TGTGCCAGCAGGTGGGACACTGAAGCTCTCTTT
CDR3 protein: CASRWDTEALF

D gene: .
V gene: TRBV6-1
clone size: .
J gene: TRBJ1-1
CDR3 DNA: TGTGCCTGCACCCGGACGCCCGGAAGCACTGAAGCTTTCTTT
CDR3 protein: CACTRTPGSTEAFF

D gene: TRBD2
V gene: TRBV24-1
clone size: .
J gene: TRBJ2-2
CDR3 DNA: TGTGCCACCAAGGCGGCGGGAGCGGCCACCGGGGAGATGTTTTTT
CDR3 protein: CATKAAGAATGEMFF

D gene: .
V gene: TRBV4-1
clone size: .
J gene: TRBJ1-3
CDR3 DNA: TGTGCCGGCAGCCAAGCCGGGGCTGGAAACACCATATATTTT
CDR3 protein: CAGSQAGAGNTIYF

D gene: .
V gene: TRBV11-2
clone size: .
J gene: TRBJ1-2
CDR3 DNA: TGTGCCAGCAACTTAGGGGGGGACTATGGCTACGCCTTC
CDR3 protein: CASNLGGDYGYAF

D gene: .
V gene: TRBV12-3/TRBV12-4
clone size: many
J gene: TRBJ2-7
CDR3 DNA: TGTGCCAGCAAGGTACTAGCCGGCGAGCAGTACTTC
CDR3 protein: CASKVLAGEQYF

D gene: TRBD1
V gene: TRBV10-2
clone size: many
J gene: TRBJ2-7
CDR3 DNA: TGCGCCAGCAGGTTAAACGGACAGGGCCCCGTGAAGCAGTACTTC
CDR3 protein: CASRLNGQGPVKQYF

D gene: .
V gene: TRBV11-2
clone size: .
J gene: TRBJ2-3
CDR3 DNA: TGTGCCTGCAGCTCCGGAACGAGCACAGATACGCAGTATTTC
CDR3 protein: CACSSGTSTDTQYF

D gene: .
V gene: TRBV5-4
clone size: .
J gene: TRBJ2-7
CDR3 DNA: TGTGCCAACAGTAGGGGGACGGACTACGAGCAGTACTTC
CDR3 protein: CANSRGTDYEQYF

D gene: .
V gene: TRBV13
clone size: .
J gene: TRBJ2-2
CDR3 DNA: TGTGCCAGCAGCACGACGTTACCCACCGGGGAGCTGTTTTTT
CDR3 protein: CASSTTLPTGELFF

D gene: .
V gene: TRBV28
clone size: .
J gene: TRBJ1-6
CDR3 DNA: TGTGCCAGCAGTTTGGGTTTTCGGAAACCCCGCCACTTT
CDR3 protein: CASSLGFRKPRHF

D gene: .
V gene: TRBV4-2
clone size: .
J gene: TRBJ2-1
CDR3 DNA: TGTGCCAACGGCCAAGATTGGGGGGATGAGCAGTTCTTC
CDR3 protein: CANGQDWGDEQFF

D gene: TRBD2
V gene: TRBV28
clone size: .
J gene: TRBJ2-1
CDR3 DNA: TGTGCCAGCAGACCCGGGACTAGCGGTTACCATGAGCAGTTCTTC
CDR3 protein: CASRPGTSGYHEQFF

D gene: .
V gene: TRBV6-1
clone size: .
J gene: TRBJ2-5
CDR3 DNA: TGTGCCAGCAGTGTAAGGAGCGCAGAGACCCAGTACTTC
CDR3 protein: CASSVRSAETQYF

D gene: .
V gene: TRBV12-3/TRBV12-4
clone size: .
J gene: TRBJ2-1
CDR3 DNA: TGTGCCATCAGTCCTCGTGGGGTAACTTATACCTACAATGAGCAGTTCTTC
CDR3 protein: CAISPRGVTYTYNEQFF

D gene: .
V gene: TRBV6-6
clone size: .
J gene: TRBJ2-2
CDR3 DNA: TGTGCCAACACTACAGGGGGGGTGAACACCGGGGAGCTGTTTTTT
CDR3 protein: CANTTGGVNTGELFF

D gene: .
V gene: TRBV12-3/TRBV12-4
clone size: few
J gene: TRBJ1-1
CDR3 DNA: TGTGCCAGCAGCGCACGGGGGTTAAGGGCTGAAGCTTTCTTT
CDR3 protein: CASSARGLRAEAFF

D gene: .
V gene: TRBV4-1
clone size: .
J gene: TRBJ2-7
CDR3 DNA: TGCGCCAACAGCCAAGATACCGGGCTATACTACGAGCAGTACTTC
CDR3 protein: CANSQDTGLYYEQYF

D gene: .
V gene: TRBV11-1
clone size: .
J gene: TRBJ2-1
CDR3 DNA: TGTGCCAGCAGCTCCCCCTCGACTAGTGGGAGTCGATATGAGCAGCTCTTC
CDR3 protein: CASSSPSTSGSRYEQLF

D gene: .
V gene: TRBV5-1
clone size: few
J gene: TRBJ2-5
CDR3 DNA: TGCGCCAGCAGCTTGGCCGGCCTTGGAGAGACCCAGTACTTC
CDR3 protein: CASSLAGLGETQYF

D gene: TRBD1
V gene: TRBV6-6
clone size: few
J gene: TRBJ1-5
CDR3 DNA: TGTGCCAGCAGTTACGGAGGGGGCAGTAGCAATCAGCCCCAGCATTTT
CDR3 protein: CASSYGGGSSNQPQHF

D gene: TRBD1
V gene: TRBV7-9
clone size: few
J gene: TRBJ2-5
CDR3 DNA: TGTGCCAGCAGCTTAACCCCGGGACAGCAAGAGACCCAGTACTTC
CDR3 protein: CASSLTPGQQETQYF

D gene: TRBD1
V gene: TRBV29-1
clone size: .
J gene: TRBJ2-1
CDR3 DNA: TGCAGCGTTGAGGTAGGGGAGGGACAGGGATACAGCGGTTGGAATGAGCAGTTCTTC
CDR3 protein: CSVEVGEGQGYSGWNEQFF